A single T cell receptor beta chain is shown here with its context. Its antigen is not identified. These data originate in a study of T cells after yellow fever vaccination. The study, taken as a whole, reports: At under 98% for CD4 and about 88% for CD8, most primary-vaccination clones showed up again after the booster. Clonotype sharing between CD4 and CD8 compartments was small.

One entry per CDR3 protein results from TCRdb running MiXCR on the 5' RACE reads. The sample lists 110,000 to 150,000 distinct CDR3 sequences, 5% to 7.5% occurring once. The CDR3 is 15 residues long. The V end lost 3 bases, the J end lost 0 bases, and 13 bases lay between the germline ends. CDR1 SGHRS and CDR2 YFSETQ come from the germline V gene. The J gene is TRBJ2-7, the V gene TRBV5-1; TRBD2 is a possible D gene (6 bases). The material sequenced was CD4+ T cells sorted from PBMCs, taken 10 days after the yellow fever booster vaccination. The receptor was derived from a man aged 30-40 years who received the YFV17D yellow fever vaccine. CDR3 sequence (DNA): TGCGCCAGCAGCTGGACCCGGGGGAGCTCCTACGAGCAGTACTTC. Translation: CASSWTRGSSYEQYF.